The present entry profiles one T cell receptor beta chain with its context. Clones were sequenced by immunoSEQ multiplex PCR, and TCRdb holds only the in-frame ones, with some missing. Found here are approximately 190,000 clones; the top ten clones hold less than 2.5%. The data derive from a study of control samples from healthy donors and cancer patients. The receptor comes from a woman aged 30 to 39 in good health. The sequencing sample was made of blood.

The CDR3 region is CASSYGSGQGRRGYTF. CDR3 sequence (DNA): TGTGCCAGCAGTTACGGATCCGGACAGGGAAGAAGGGGCTACACCTTC. The J gene is TRBJ1-2, the V gene TRBV6-5; 8 bases align to TRBD1. V trimming: 2 bases; J trimming: 8 bases; junction bases outside the gene matches: 13. The CDR3 covers 16 residues. In germline, CDR1 is MNHEY, CDR2 SVGAGI.